Included here is one T cell receptor (beta chain) sequence, with context. The data were taken from a study of T cell responses to AZD1222 COVID-19 vaccine. V shed 6 bases and J shed 3 bases, with 15 bases lying between them. The CDR3 consists of 14 residues. Germline assignment: CDR1 SGHRS and CDR2 YFSETQ. Measured with immunoSEQ multiplex PCR; TCRdb has only the in-frame clones, and not every one. In the table there are approximately 110,000 clones, over 85% of which are singletons. This TCR was recovered from an adult in good health. V usage is TRBV5-1 and J usage is TRBJ1-1, with a weak D call TRBD1 (6 bases). The material was peripheral blood, obtained on day 0 of AZD1222 vaccination. The CDR3 sequence is CASNPPGEYTEAFF. In DNA form, the CDR3 reads TGCGCCAGCAACCCTCCAGGGGAATACACTGAAGCTTTCTTT.